A selection of T cell receptor beta chains follows, all from one sample in a study of cytomegalovirus exposure and HLA in healthy donors. This table comes from immunoSEQ multiplex PCR, and its TCRdb copy is limited to in-frame clones, with some not included. The sample shows about 140,000 clones, approximately 79% of them seen only once. What was sequenced was PBMCs. Receptor source: a man aged 18-30 years in good health and CMV-seronegative. The CDR3 runs from the conserved cysteine through the conserved F or W. A D gene is named only where the DNA matches it firmly. Clone size is shown for a subset of rows, as once, few, many or a class of expanded clone.

v_call	clone_size	j_call	d_call	cdr3_aa	cdr3_nt
TRBV6-1	few	TRBJ1-1	-	CASSLPSNMNTEAFF	TGTGCCAGCAGTCTCCCTTCGAACATGAACACTGAAGCTTTCTTT
TRBV2	-	TRBJ1-4	-	CATTAGVGEKLFF	TGTGCCACGACCGCAGGGGTGGGGGAAAAACTGTTTTTT
TRBV12-2	-	TRBJ1-1	-	CASRPEVTGRRNTEAFF	TGTGCAAGTCGCCCAGAGGTGACAGGGCGACGGAACACTGAAGCTTTCTTT
TRBV6-5	few	TRBJ1-6	-	CASSYSIQGDSPLHF	TGTGCCAGCAGTTACTCGATACAGGGCGATTCACCCCTCCACTTT
TRBV7-9	-	TRBJ2-7	-	CASSPSYEQYF	TGTGCCAGCAGCCCGTCCTACGAGCAGTACTTC
TRBV11-2	-	TRBJ1-4	-	CASSRTPGHAPGNEKLFF	TGTGCCAGCAGCCGTACCCCGGGACACGCCCCGGGCAATGAAAAACTGTTTTTT
TRBV19	-	TRBJ2-3	-	CASSIGAGDTQYF	TGTGCCAGTAGTATAGGGGCAGGGGATACGCAGTATTTT
TRBV30	-	TRBJ2-7	TRBD2	CASRLAGPGEQYF	TGTGCCTCTAGACTAGCGGGGCCGGGGGAGCAGTACTTC
TRBV9	few	TRBJ1-3	-	CASSVAAGNTIYF	TGTGCCAGCAGCGTAGCGGCTGGAAACACCATATATTTT
TRBV5-6	few	TRBJ1-2	-	CASSWEYGYTF	TGTGCCAGCAGCTGGGAGTATGGCTACACCTTC
TRBV2	-	TRBJ2-2	-	CASSEELTGELFF	TGTGCCAGCAGTGAAGAACTCACCGGGGAGCTGTTTTTT
TRBV19	-	TRBJ1-2	-	CASSWTALYGYTF	TGTGCCAGTAGCTGGACAGCCCTCTATGGCTACACCTTC
TRBV6-6	-	TRBJ1-5	-	CASISGYNQPQHF	TGTGCCAGCATATCAGGGTACAATCAGCCCCAGCATTTT
TRBV7-2	-	TRBJ2-3	TRBD2	CASSLWTSGGALVDTQYF	TGTGCCAGCAGCCTATGGACTAGCGGGGGGGCCCTTGTAGATACGCAGTATTTT
TRBV11-3	once	TRBJ2-7	-	CASSQSGDEQYF	TGTGCCAGCAGCCAGAGCGGCGACGAGCAGTACTTC
TRBV30	-	TRBJ2-1	TRBD1	CAWSGTGRNEQFF	TGTGCCTGGTCCGGGACAGGGCGGAATGAGCAGTTCTTC
TRBV29-1	-	TRBJ1-2	TRBD1	CSVRGQGAFGYTF	TGCAGCGTTCGGGGACAGGGGGCGTTTGGCTACACCTTC
TRBV18	-	TRBJ2-7	TRBD1	CASSPTGVVEQYF	TGTGCCAGCTCCCCTACAGGGGTGGTCGAGCAGTACTTC
TRBV7-9	-	TRBJ1-2	-	CASSLAFGNGYTF	TGTGCCAGCAGCTTAGCTTTCGGGAATGGCTACACCTTC
TRBV5-4	-	TRBJ2-3	TRBD1	CATGTGWGDTQYF	TGTGCCACAGGGACAGGGTGGGGAGATACGCAGTATTTT
TRBV25-1	-	TRBJ2-1	TRBD2	CASSEIAGGRFYEQFF	TGTGCCAGCAGTGAAATAGCGGGGGGGCGTTTCTATGAGCAGTTCTTC
TRBV9	-	TRBJ1-1	TRBD1	CASSVGPQIRQGGTEAFF	TGTGCCAGCAGCGTAGGGCCACAGATTCGACAGGGGGGAACTGAAGCTTTCTTT
TRBV27	-	TRBJ2-7	TRBD1	CASRSAHDRGWGEQYF	TGTGCCAGCAGGAGCGCTCACGACAGGGGCTGGGGCGAGCAGTACTTC
TRBV4-1	few	TRBJ2-3	-	CASSQRGLEGTQYF	TGCGCCAGCAGCCAGCGGGGCCTAGAGGGTACGCAGTATTTT